The T cell receptor beta chain described here comes from a study of shared clonotypes between healthy human individuals. The CDR3 is 14 residues long. The V gene end was trimmed by 10 bases and the J gene end by 0 bases; junction bases not matched to a gene: 8. Germline V lookup: CDR1 ENHRY, CDR2 SYGVKD. This clone was seen only once. Naive CD4+ cells were CD45RA-selected; the remaining cells were memory. In replicate PCRs of sorted subsets, 150 to 200 ng DNA, 29,000 or so T cell genomes, was used. Clones were sequenced by immunoSEQ multiplex PCR, and TCRdb holds only the in-frame ones, with some missing. This table has some 2.3 million clones, more than 80% appearing once.

Input material: naive CD4+ T cells from PBMCs. Stated subset: CD45RA+ positively selected. V is TRBV10-3 and J is TRBJ1-1, with 7 bases fitting TRBD1. This receptor was obtained from a man younger than 30 in good health. Some clones in this sample may be carry-over from other donors' samples. DNA for the CDR3: TGTGCCACCGGACAGGAAGGCATGAACACTGAAGCTTTCTTT. This encodes CATGQEGMNTEAFF.